This is a list of T cell receptor beta chains from one sample in a study of lymphopenia after photon versus proton radiotherapy. TCRdb's copy holds only in-frame clones and misses some; the assay was immunoSEQ multiplex PCR. The table records about 28,000 clones, around 82% of them present only once. Here the sequenced sample was peripheral blood, taken from a patient treated with photon-based radiotherapy. The origin of the receptors is a man between 45 and 60 years old with gastric cancer. CDR3s include the opening cysteine and the closing phenylalanine or tryptophan. D genes are given only for firm matches. Where a row states a size, it is once, few, many or the class of an expanded clone; other rows omit it.

J gene	D gene	clone size	V gene	CDR3 DNA	CDR3 protein
TRBJ1-2	TRBD1	.	TRBV27	TGTGCCAGCAGCCGACGGACAGGGGATGGCTATGGCTACACCTTC	CASSRRTGDGYGYTF
TRBJ1-1	.	.	TRBV6-1	TGTGCCAGCAGTGAATGGGATGGAGCTTTCTTT	CASSEWDGAFF
TRBJ2-2	.	few	TRBV12-5	TGTGCTAGTGGTTTAGGGGACACCCCGGGCGGGGAGCTGTTTTTT	CASGLGDTPGGELFF
TRBJ2-1	TRBD2	.	TRBV10-3	TGTGCCATCAGTGAGTCTGATCCTAGCGGGGGCCACAATGAGCAGTTCTTC	CAISESDPSGGHNEQFF
TRBJ2-2	.	.	TRBV5-6	TGTGCCAGCAGCTCCTTAGGCCCGGCCTCGAACACCGGGGAGCTGTTTTTT	CASSSLGPASNTGELFF
TRBJ1-1	TRBD1	.	TRBV4-3	TGCGCCAGCAGCCATGGCGTACGACAGGGTGAAGCTTTCTTT	CASSHGVRQGEAFF
TRBJ2-5	.	.	TRBV30	TGTGCCTGGAGTGTAAGCGGGCTTTGGGCCCAGTACTTC	CAWSVSGLWAQYF
TRBJ2-1	TRBD1	.	TRBV6-6	TGTGCCAGCATCCAGTTACAGGGGGCGGCGAATGAGCAGTTCTTC	CASIQLQGAANEQFF
TRBJ2-3	.	.	TRBV4-3	TGCGCCAGCAGCCAAGAGCTAGCGTCCCATACGCAGTATTTT	CASSQELASHTQYF
TRBJ2-3	TRBD2	.	TRBV27	TGTGCCAGCAGTTTAGGACTAGGGACAGATACGCAGTATTTT	CASSLGLGTDTQYF
TRBJ2-5	TRBD1	.	TRBV12-5	TGTGCTAGTGGTACCGGACAGGGCCGGGAGACCCAGTACTTC	CASGTGQGRETQYF
TRBJ2-7	TRBD2	.	TRBV12-5	TGTGCTAGTACCAGCGGGGACTACGAGCAGTACTTC	CASTSGDYEQYF
TRBJ2-7	.	.	TRBV4-1	TGCGCCAGCAGCCAAGAGACCCCCTACTACGAGCAGTACTTC	CASSQETPYYEQYF
TRBJ1-5	.	.	TRBV19	TGTGCCAGTAGTATACAACTAACTAGCAATCAGCCCCAGCATTTT	CASSIQLTSNQPQHF
TRBJ2-3	TRBD2	.	TRBV18	TGTGCCAGCTCACCGGGACTAGCGGGGGCGGATACGCAGTATTTT	CASSPGLAGADTQYF
TRBJ2-7	.	.	TRBV5-1	TGCGCCAGCAGACTGGACAGATTATCCTACGAGCAGTACTTC	CASRLDRLSYEQYF
TRBJ2-5	.	.	TRBV11-3	TGTGCCAGCAGCTTCGACAGGTGGGAGACCCAGTACTTC	CASSFDRWETQYF
TRBJ1-2	.	.	TRBV5-6	TGTGCCAGCAGCGGAACCGGGACACCTACTAACTATGGCTACACCTTC	CASSGTGTPTNYGYTF
TRBJ1-2	.	.	TRBV14	TGTGCCAGCAGCCACCCGGACAGCCTCTATGGCTACACCTTC	CASSHPDSLYGYTF
TRBJ2-7	.	.	TRBV6-5	TGTGCCAGCTCGCGGACTGCGGGGTCCTACGAGCAGTACTTC	CASSRTAGSYEQYF
TRBJ2-3	.	.	TRBV5-6	TGTGCCAGCAGCTTGGATGCTGGGACCGCTAGCAGAGATACGCAGTATTTT	CASSLDAGTASRDTQYF
TRBJ2-1	TRBD2	.	TRBV5-6	TGTGCCAGCAGCTTGGACCCTAGCGGGGGTGGTGAGCAGTTCTTC	CASSLDPSGGGEQFF